This T cell receptor (beta chain) was identified during a study of human T cells and chemical hapten exposure. Whole-study context: On about 2 cm by about 2 cm of upper inner arm skin, sensitization was performed with 2% DPC. Patients got weekly scalp diphenylcyclopropenone doses over the approximately 23-week study.

Time point specified: patch test 1, 2 weeks after DPC sensitization. Specified treatment: therapeutic diphenylcyclopropenone sensitization with weekly scalp DPC. Prior to each patch test being applied, blood was drawn. Unfractionated whole blood served as the source for total RNA extraction. This CDR3 region has 16 residues. V lost 2 bases and J lost 5, with 16 bases in between. CDR1 and CDR2 from the germline V gene are SGHTA and FQGNSA. One entry per CDR3 protein, called by TCRdb with MiXCR from the RACE reads. This table holds around 74,000 distinct CDR3 sequences, 25% to 40% found once. The specimen comprised whole blood, sampled in connection with sensitization to the hapten diphenylcyclopropenone (DPC). The TCR was taken from a man between 40 and 49 years old with alopecia areata. Some clones in this sample may be carry-over from other donors' samples. The V and J genes are TRBV7-2 and TRBJ2-1; TRBD2 might be the D (5 bases). The CDR3 reads CASSLRRTRLDNEQFF. CDR3 DNA sequence: TGTGCCAGCAGCTTAAGGAGGACCCGTTTAGACAATGAGCAGTTCTTC.